Sequencing of this TCR beta chain was carried out in a study of shared clonotypes between healthy human individuals (dated by TCRdb to the early 2020s). As for the study more broadly: The cohort included three men and two women between 18 and 49 years of age. To estimate repertoire size and how much clonotypes are shared between individuals, the study performed deep sequencing of blood TCR repertoires from roughly five healthy adults. Different laboratories and diverse techniques were used to prepare libraries and sequence TCR repertoires, to increase sequencing depth and limit assay-specific biases. Each donor's leukapheresis produced roughly between roughly 0.85 and 9.5 billion PBMCs. The paper as a whole reports these results and caveats: Pairwise subsampling led to the expectation that sequencing depth would affect the degree of clonotype sharing among donors. Sampling was limited to blood, and TCR repertoires in tissue likely differ from TCR repertoires in blood. The genetic and exposure-history diversity represented was limited by the small number of donors.

Healthy HIV-negative adults with no recently reported acute infections or vaccinations were included as donors. Every donor was a Caucasian adult residing in Nashville, Tennessee, USA. For unsorted samples, roughly 91 million PBMCs were counted, and genomic DNA was extracted using the QIAamp DNA Blood Mini kit. Blood was collected by leukapheresis, and PBMCs were isolated by Ficoll-Histopaque density gradient centrifugation and then cryopreserved in liquid nitrogen vapor phase. This clone was picked up a small number of times. It has no known antigen specificity. No base qualities exist here, and no much larger clone lies one base off it. Using the deep immunoSEQ assay, multiplex PCR amplified TCR CDR3 regions from genomic DNA. Extracted genomic DNA from each cell subset was spread evenly across all wells of several immunoSEQ 96-well plates, with each plate serving as a replicate. For unsorted PBMC, 250 to 350 ng genomic DNA, equal to about 29,000 T cell genomes, was loaded into each replicate PCR. Unsorted PBMC genomic DNA was sequenced across ten immunoSEQ deep assay plates. Purified libraries were measured with a Qubit 3.0 fluorometer, size-checked on a Bioanalyzer 2100, and measured again with the KAPA Library Quantification kit. Each immunoSEQ 96-well plate was sequenced on its own single-read 150-cycle Illumina NextSeq 550 flow cell. From the authors' description of their analysis: Because the immunoSEQ output held only junctional sequences and lacked quality scores, the filtering could not match the filtering applied to full-length reads. Sequences were annotated with PyIR, a Python wrapper for IgBLAST v1.9, and V/J genes and CDR3 were assigned using IMGT germline references. Reads were removed for weak V/J assignments (E-value above 1e-6), missing CDR3, stop codons, out-of-frame junctions, or ambiguous translated residues. A V3J clonotype was defined by an identical inferred V gene, J gene, and CDR3 amino acid sequence. Percentage overlap between repertoires was computed as shared unique clonotypes divided by the size of the smaller repertoire. Repertoire richness was assessed with RTK rarefaction, the Chao1 estimator, and Recon v2.1 estimates of unobserved clonotypes. The table was pulled from immuneACCESS by TCRdb, which kept in-frame rearrangements only. Such tables lose some clones; where checked, under half of the loss comes from unresolved V genes, and the rest has no known cause. V, J and clone size derive from that table, while D and trimming were established from the DNA sequence. Present in this sample are more than 400,000 clones, approximately 82% of which were seen just once. About 12% of the sample belongs to the ten largest clones.

Taken from the germline V gene, the CDR1 and CDR2 loops are SGHDN and FVKESK. From cysteine to phenylalanine, the CDR3 is 15 amino acids long. Just the 45-base CDR3 DNA is kept, in frame starting at base 1. V is clipped by 1 base and J by 1 base, and the sequence between their germline boundaries is 9 bases long. This sequence uses TRBV14 and TRBJ2-3; confidence is insufficient to name the D gene. The source of this sequence is a woman between 40 and 55 years old in good health. Some clones in this sample may be carry-over from other donors' samples. The sequencing input was PBMCs. The CDR3: CASSQANWGTDTQYF. The DNA is as follows: TGTGCCAGCAGCCAAGCCAACTGGGGCACAGATACGCAGTATTTT.